The 12 T cell receptor beta chains reported below all come from one sample, sequenced in a study of a mutant IDH1 vaccine in newly diagnosed glioma. TCRdb's copy holds only in-frame clones and misses some; the assay was immunoSEQ multiplex PCR. The sample consists of 20,000 or so clones, approximately 86% of them appearing once. Time point given: baseline, week 1 (first vaccination visit). Specified treatment: pre-vaccination baseline after standard-of-care therapy. Source: PBMCs, taken from a glioma patient treated with radiotherapy, temozolomide or both. The source is a man aged 40-49 years with glioma.

This clone was recorded only once. J is TRBJ2-2 and V is TRBV6-5, with 10 bases that match TRBD2. The V gene's germline CDR1 is MNHEY and CDR2 SVGAGI. V gave up 6 bases and J gave up 5 bases; unmatched junction bases: 3. The CDR3 is 14 amino acids. CDR3 nucleotide sequence: TGTGCCAGCAGGCGGACTAGCGGTACCGGGGAGCTGTTTTTT. Amino acid sequence: CASRRTSGTGELFF.

The chain recombines TRBV7-2 with TRBJ2-7; perhaps TRBD2 as D (5 bases). Trimming left V 1 base short and J 5 bases short, with 9 bases between. CDR3 size: 13 residues. Germline V lookup: CDR1 SGHTA, CDR2 FQGNSA. The CDR3 DNA sequence: TGTGCCAGCAGCTTAGGCGGGTTCGACGAGCAGTACTTC. Translation: CASSLGGFDEQYF.

The chain links TRBV7-9 to TRBJ2-5, with D maybe TRBD1 (5 bases). Germline V lookup: CDR1 SEHNR, CDR2 FQNEAQ (reference sequence). The CDR3 consists of 15 residues. Trimming stripped 5 bases from V and 2 bases from J, with 15 bases between. CDR3 sequence (DNA): TGTGCCAGCAGCCCCAGGGTAGGAGCACAAGAGACCCAGTACTTC. Protein: CASSPRVGAQETQYF.

This chain uses TRBV4-1 with TRBJ2-1; possibly TRBD2 for D (6 bases). Germline CDR1 MGHRA, CDR2 YSYEKL. The CDR3 totals 17 residues. The V and J ends lost 4 bases and 8 bases respectively, with 24 bases between them. The CDR3 DNA reads TGCGCCAGCAGCCTCGCCGGGAGTATTGGGTGGAAGGATGAGCAGTTCTTC. Translation: CASSLAGSIGWKDEQFF.

V usage is TRBV4-1 and J usage is TRBJ1-6; D gene uncertain. Germline CDR1 and CDR2: MGHRA and YSYEKL. V was cut by 5 bases and J by 11 bases, with 16 bases left in between. The CDR3 has 14 amino acids. This CDR3 reads CASSNAPGVAPLHF. The CDR3 DNA is TGCGCCAGCAGCAATGCCCCGGGAGTGGCACCCCTCCACTTT.

The chain couples TRBV2 to TRBJ1-3; a possible D gene is TRBD1 (6 bases). V was trimmed by 8 bases and J by 0 bases, leaving 11 bases between them. Germline CDR1 and CDR2: SNHLY and FYNNEI. The CDR3 runs 14 residues. CDR3 protein: CASARDTSGNTIYF. CDR3 nucleotide sequence: TGTGCCAGCGCCCGGGACACCTCTGGAAACACCATATATTTT.

This chain connects TRBV29-1 to TRBJ2-5; weak D call: TRBD1 (5 bases). CDR1 is SQVTM, CDR2 ANQGSEA, per germline. Trimming took off 2 bases at V and 2 bases at J, with 6 bases between the two ends. This CDR3 region has 12 residues. The CDR3 DNA reads TGCAGCGTTGAAAGGGGTCAAGAGACCCAGTACTTC. Encoded protein: CSVERGQETQYF.

The CDR3 sequence is CASSGGQGVQPQHF. DNA of the CDR3: TGTGCCAGCAGTGGCGGACAGGGCGTTCAGCCCCAGCATTTT. V is TRBV2 and J is TRBJ1-5, with 8 nucleotides matching TRBD1. Per the germline V gene, CDR1 is SNHLY and CDR2 is FYNNEI. V lost 4 bases, J lost 6 bases, and 5 bases stayed unmatched. CDR3 length: 14 residues.

This clone showed up just once. The chain employs TRBV27 and TRBJ2-5; D remains ambiguous. The V and J ends lost 0 bases and 2 bases respectively, with 10 bases between them. The germline CDR1 and CDR2 sequences are MNHEY and SMNVEV (reference sequence). The CDR3 totals 15 residues. CDR3 in amino acids: CASSLSKVPQETQYF. CDR3 DNA: TGTGCCAGCAGTTTATCGAAAGTCCCACAAGAGACCCAGTACTTC.

The chain is built from TRBV18 and TRBJ1-2; D call uncertain. Germline V gene sequence: CDR1 KGHSH, CDR2 LQKENI. The CDR3 has 13 amino acids. The V end was cut by 3 bases, the J end by 5 bases, with 10 bases between. The CDR3 sequence: CASSPLGDYGYTF. The CDR3 nucleotides read TGTGCCAGCTCACCCCTAGGAGATTATGGCTACACCTTC.

The chain carries TRBV30 and TRBJ1-2; 8 bases line up with TRBD1. Germline-derived CDR1 and CDR2 are GTSNPN and SVGIG (reference sequence). CDR3 length: 13 amino acids. J was trimmed by 4 bases and V by 3 bases; bases with no gene match: 4. The CDR3 loop is CAWSEQGVYGYTF. CDR3 DNA sequence: TGTGCCTGGAGCGAACAGGGGGTCTATGGCTACACCTTC.

The rearrangement joins TRBV6-6 to TRBJ1-1; a possible D gene is TRBD1 (6 bases). Germline values: CDR1 MNHNY, CDR2 SVGAGI (reference sequence). V lost 7 bases and J lost 2, with 14 bases in between. There are 14 residues in the CDR3. CDR3 nucleotides: TGTGCCAGCAATGATCGGGGGGGCAACACTGAAGCTTTCTTT. Translating it yields CASNDRGGNTEAFF.